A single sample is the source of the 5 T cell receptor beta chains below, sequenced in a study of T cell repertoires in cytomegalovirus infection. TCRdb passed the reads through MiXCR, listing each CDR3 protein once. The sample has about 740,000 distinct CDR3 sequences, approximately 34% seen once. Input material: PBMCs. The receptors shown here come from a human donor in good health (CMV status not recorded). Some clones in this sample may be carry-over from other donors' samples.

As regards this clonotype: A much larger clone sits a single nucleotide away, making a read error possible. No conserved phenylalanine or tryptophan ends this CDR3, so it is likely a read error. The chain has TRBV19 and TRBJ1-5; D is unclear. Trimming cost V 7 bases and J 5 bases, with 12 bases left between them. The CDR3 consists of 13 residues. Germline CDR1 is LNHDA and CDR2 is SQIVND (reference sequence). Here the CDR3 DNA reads TGTGCCAGTACTCGCGGGCAGGATCAGCCCCAGCATGTT. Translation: CASTRGQDQPQHV.

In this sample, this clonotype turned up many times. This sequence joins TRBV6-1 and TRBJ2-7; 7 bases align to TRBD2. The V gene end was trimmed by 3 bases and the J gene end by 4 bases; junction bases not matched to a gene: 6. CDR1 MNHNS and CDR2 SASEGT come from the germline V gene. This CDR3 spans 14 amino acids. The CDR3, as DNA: TGTGCCAGCAGTGATTGGGGGGGAACATACGAGCAGTACTTC. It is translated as CASSDWGGTYEQYF.

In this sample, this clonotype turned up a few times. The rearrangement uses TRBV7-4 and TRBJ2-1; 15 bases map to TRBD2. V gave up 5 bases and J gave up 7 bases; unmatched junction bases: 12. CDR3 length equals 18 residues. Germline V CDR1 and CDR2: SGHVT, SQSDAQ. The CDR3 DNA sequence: TGTGCCAGCAGCCCCCCCGGACTAGCGGGAGGGTCGAGGAATGAGCAGTTCTTC. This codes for CASSPPGLAGGSRNEQFF.

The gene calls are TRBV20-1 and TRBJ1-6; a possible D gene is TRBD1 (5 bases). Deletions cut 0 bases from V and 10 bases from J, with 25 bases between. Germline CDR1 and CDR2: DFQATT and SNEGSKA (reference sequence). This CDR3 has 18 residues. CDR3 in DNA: TGCAGTGCTAGAGATGATTGGGCAAAAAAGGGGCTGAGATCACCCCTCCACTTT. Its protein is CSARDDWAKKGLRSPLHF.

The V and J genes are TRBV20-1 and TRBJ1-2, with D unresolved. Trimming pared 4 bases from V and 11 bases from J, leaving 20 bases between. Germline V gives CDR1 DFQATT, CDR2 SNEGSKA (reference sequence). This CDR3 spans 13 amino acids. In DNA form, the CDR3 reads TGCAGTGCTAACGGAGGGATGGCTTCTTTTTACACCTTC. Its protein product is CSANGGMASFYTF.